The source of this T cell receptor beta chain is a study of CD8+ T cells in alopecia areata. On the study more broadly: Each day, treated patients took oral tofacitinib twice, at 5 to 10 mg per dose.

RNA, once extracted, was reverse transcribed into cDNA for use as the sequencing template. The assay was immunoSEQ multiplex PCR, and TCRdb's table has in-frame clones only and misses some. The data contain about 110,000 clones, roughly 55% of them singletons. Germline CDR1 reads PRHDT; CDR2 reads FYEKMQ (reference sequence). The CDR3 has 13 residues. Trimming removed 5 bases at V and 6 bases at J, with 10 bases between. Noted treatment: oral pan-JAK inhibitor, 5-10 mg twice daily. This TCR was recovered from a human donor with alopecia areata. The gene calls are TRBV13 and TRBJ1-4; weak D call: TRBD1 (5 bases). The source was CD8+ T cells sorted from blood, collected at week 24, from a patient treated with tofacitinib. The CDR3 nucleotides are TGTGCCAGCAGCAAGGAGACAGATGAAAAACTGTTTTTT. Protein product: CASSKETDEKLFF.